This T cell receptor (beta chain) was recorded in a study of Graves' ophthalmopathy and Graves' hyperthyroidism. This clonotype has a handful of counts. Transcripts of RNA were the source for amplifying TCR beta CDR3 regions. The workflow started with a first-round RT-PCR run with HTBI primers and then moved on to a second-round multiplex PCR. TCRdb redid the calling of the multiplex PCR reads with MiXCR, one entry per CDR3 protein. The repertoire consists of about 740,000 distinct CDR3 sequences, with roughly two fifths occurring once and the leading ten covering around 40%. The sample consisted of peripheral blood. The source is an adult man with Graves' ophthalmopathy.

CDR3 in DNA: TGTGCCTGGAGTGGGACGGTCCACGAGCAGTACTTC. Encoded protein: CAWSGTVHEQYF. The rearrangement links TRBV30 to TRBJ2-7; unclear D gene. Trimming cost V 1 base and J 5 bases, with 9 bases left between them. Germline lookup yields CDR1 GTSNPN and CDR2 SVGIG (reference sequence). The CDR3 consists of 12 residues.